A selection of T cell receptor beta chains follows, all from one sample in a study of CD8 T cells in Susac syndrome. TCRdb ran MiXCR on the immunoSEQ multiplex PCR reads and lists one entry per CDR3 protein. The sample consists of roughly 130,000 distinct CDR3 sequences, about 94% of them appearing once. Sequencing was performed on CD4+ T cells from PBMCs. Source of these receptors: a human donor with multiple sclerosis. CDR3s include the opening cysteine and the closing phenylalanine or tryptophan. The order of the fields is D gene, V gene, clone size, J gene, CDR3 protein, CDR3 DNA. A D gene is named only where the DNA matches it firmly. For some rows the clone size is stated as once, few or many, or as a class when expanded; others skip it.

>NA|TRBV4-2|once|TRBJ1-5
CASSQESQSNQPQHF
TGTGCCAGCAGCCAAGAATCACAAAGCAATCAGCCCCAGCATTTT
>TRBD1|TRBV20-1|NA|TRBJ1-4
CSALTGEEKLFF
TGCAGTGCCCTGACAGGGGAAGAAAAACTGTTTTTT
>TRBD2|TRBV2|NA|TRBJ2-3
CASSGTSSSTDTQYF
TGTGCCAGCAGTGGGACTAGCTCGTCCACAGATACGCAGTATTTT
>NA|TRBV20-1|NA|TRBJ2-7
CSARRGTPSYEQYF
TGCAGTGCTAGACGGGGGACACCCTCCTACGAGCAGTACTTC
>TRBD1|TRBV30|NA|TRBJ1-4
CAWSRQGGEKLFF
TGTGCCTGGAGTCGACAGGGGGGAGAAAAACTGTTTTTT
>TRBD2|TRBV15|once|TRBJ2-2
CATSRVTSGAGELFF
TGTGCCACCAGCAGAGTCACTAGCGGGGCCGGGGAGCTGTTTTTT
>NA|TRBV15|NA|TRBJ2-1
CATSRSEWLGYEQFF
TGTGCCACCAGCAGGTCAGAGTGGCTGGGCTATGAGCAGTTCTTC
>TRBD2|TRBV2|NA|TRBJ2-7
CASSSGTSPREQYF
TGTGCCAGCAGTTCCGGGACTAGTCCTCGGGAGCAGTACTTC
>NA|TRBV12-3/TRBV12-4|NA|TRBJ2-5
CASSPTGQGQETQYF
TGTGCCAGCAGTCCCACAGGGCAGGGGCAAGAGACCCAGTACTTC
>NA|TRBV13|NA|TRBJ1-2
CASSISTRNYGYTF
TGTGCCAGCAGCATCTCGACAAGGAACTATGGCTACACCTTC
>NA|TRBV6-1|NA|TRBJ1-1
CASRKRAISKGFAEAFF
TGTGCCAGCAGAAAGAGGGCGATAAGCAAAGGATTTGCTGAAGCTTTCTTT
>TRBD2|TRBV20-1|NA|TRBJ2-7
CSASTLAGTGEQYF
TGCAGTGCTAGTACACTAGCGGGGACGGGCGAGCAGTACTTC
>NA|TRBV24-1|NA|TRBJ2-2
CATSGGTNTGELFF
TGTGCCACCAGTGGGGGGACAAACACCGGGGAGCTGTTTTTT
>NA|TRBV24-1|NA|TRBJ1-5
CATSDLPDLSQQPQHF
TGTGCCACCAGTGATTTACCGGATCTCTCACAGCAGCCCCAGCATTTT
>TRBD2|TRBV13|NA|TRBJ2-5
CASSSSGSRQETQYF
TGTGCCAGCAGCTCTAGCGGGAGTCGACAAGAGACCCAGTACTTC
>NA|TRBV24-1|NA|TRBJ1-2
CATSDSRVGYGYTF
TGTGCCACCAGTGATTCCAGGGTCGGCTATGGCTACACCTTC
>NA|TRBV30|NA|TRBJ1-1
CAWRAINTEAFF
TGTGCCTGGAGGGCCATCAACACTGAAGCTTTCTTT
>NA|TRBV29-1|few|TRBJ2-3
CSAGTSMDTQYF
TGCAGCGCAGGAACTAGTATGGATACGCAGTATTTT
>NA|TRBV6-2/TRBV6-3|NA|TRBJ2-7
CASSPTGSEQYF
TGTGCCAGCAGCCCCACAGGGTCCGAGCAGTACTTC
>TRBD2|TRBV30|NA|TRBJ2-3
CAWGLVQDTQYF
TGTGCCTGGGGACTAGTGCAGGATACGCAGTATTTT
>NA|TRBV9|NA|TRBJ2-5
CASSVESHSAQYF
TGTGCCAGCAGCGTAGAGAGTCACTCAGCCCAGTACTTC
>NA|TRBV6-6|NA|TRBJ2-7
CASSFRGTYEQYF
TGTGCCAGCAGTTTCCGGGGAACCTACGAGCAGTACTTC
>TRBD1|TRBV18|NA|TRBJ1-1
CASSPPSRGLDTEAFF
TGTGCCAGCTCACCACCCAGCAGGGGGCTGGACACTGAAGCTTTCTTT
>NA|TRBV29-1|NA|TRBJ1-2
CSVREVTLDGYTF
TGCAGCGTCAGAGAGGTTACCCTCGATGGCTACACCTTC
>TRBD2|TRBV11-1|once|TRBJ2-1
CASSLALGSNALALLDNEQFF
TGTGCCAGCAGCTTAGCTCTTGGGTCCAACGCACTAGCGTTATTGGACAATGAGCAGTTCTTC
>NA|TRBV19|NA|TRBJ1-3
CASSIEGWGRSGNTIYF
TGTGCCAGTAGTATAGAAGGATGGGGGCGATCTGGAAACACCATATATTTT
>NA|TRBV7-9|NA|TRBJ2-2
CASSPEGWELFF
TGTGCCAGCAGCCCTGAGGGGTGGGAGCTGTTTTTT
>TRBD2|TRBV2|NA|TRBJ2-7
CASRRTSGSSEQYF
TGTGCCAGCAGGAGGACTAGCGGGAGTAGCGAGCAGTACTTC
>NA|TRBV20-1|NA|TRBJ1-1
CSARMEEGNTEAFF
TGCAGTGCTAGAATGGAGGAAGGGAACACTGAAGCTTTCTTT
>TRBD1|TRBV6-1|NA|TRBJ1-1
CASSGPVGTGVTTEAFF
TGTGCCAGCAGCGGACCTGTGGGGACAGGGGTAACCACTGAAGCTTTCTTT
>TRBD1|TRBV6-1|NA|TRBJ1-3
CASIPRDYRGSSGNTIYF
TGTGCCAGCATCCCCCGAGATTACAGGGGGAGCTCTGGAAACACCATATATTTT
>TRBD1|TRBV15|NA|TRBJ1-2
CATSRESRLGTAVYGYTF
TGTGCCACCAGCAGAGAGAGTAGGCTAGGGACAGCGGTCTATGGCTACACCTTC
>NA|TRBV6-6|NA|TRBJ1-2
CASSPRRGVGYGYTF
TGTGCCAGCAGTCCCCGTCGAGGGGTTGGCTATGGCTACACCTTC
>NA|TRBV12-3/TRBV12-4|NA|TRBJ2-1
CASIGTGTTDLTAYNEQFF
TGTGCCAGCATCGGGACCGGGACAACCGATTTGACCGCCTACAATGAGCAGTTCTTC
>NA|TRBV20-1|NA|TRBJ1-5
CSARDRGQPQHF
TGCAGTGCTAGAGATCGCGGTCAGCCCCAGCATTTT
>NA|TRBV3-1|NA|TRBJ2-5
CASSHLVQHQETQYF
TGTGCCAGCAGCCACCTGGTCCAGCACCAAGAGACCCAGTACTTC
>NA|TRBV6-5|few|TRBJ1-2
CASSYSRGSYGYTF
TGTGCCAGCAGTTACTCACGGGGGTCCTATGGCTACACCTTC
>TRBD2|TRBV5-1|NA|TRBJ2-3
CASSLVPSGYTDTQYF
TGCGCCAGCAGCTTGGTTCCTAGCGGATACACAGATACGCAGTATTTT
>NA|TRBV7-2|once|TRBJ2-7
CANSDRDAKQYF
TGTGCCAACAGCGACCGGGACGCCAAGCAGTACTTC
>NA|TRBV29-1|NA|TRBJ1-1
CSVALNTEAFF
TGCAGCGTTGCGCTGAACACTGAAGCTTTCTTT